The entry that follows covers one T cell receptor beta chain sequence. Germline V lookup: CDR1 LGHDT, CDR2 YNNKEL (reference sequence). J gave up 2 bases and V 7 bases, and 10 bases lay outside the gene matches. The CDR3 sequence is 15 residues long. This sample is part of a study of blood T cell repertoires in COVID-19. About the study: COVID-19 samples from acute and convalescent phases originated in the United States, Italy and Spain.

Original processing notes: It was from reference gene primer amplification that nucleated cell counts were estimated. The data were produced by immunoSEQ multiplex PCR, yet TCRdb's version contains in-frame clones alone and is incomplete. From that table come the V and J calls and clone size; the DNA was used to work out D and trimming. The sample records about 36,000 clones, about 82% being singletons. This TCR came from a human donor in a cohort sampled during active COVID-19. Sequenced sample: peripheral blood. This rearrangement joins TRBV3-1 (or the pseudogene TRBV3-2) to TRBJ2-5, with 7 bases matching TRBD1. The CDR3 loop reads CASKGLKGQQETQYF. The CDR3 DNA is TGTGCCAGCAAAGGATTAAAGGGACAGCAAGAGACCCAGTACTTC.